Listed below are T cell receptor beta chains from one sample, sequenced in a study of cytomegalovirus exposure and HLA in healthy donors. The protocol was immunoSEQ multiplex PCR, while the TCRdb copy is restricted to in-frame clones and leaves out a portion. The data show 180,000 or so clones, with about 80% seen just once and 1.5% to 1.7% held by the top ten. Material for sequencing was PBMCs. These receptor sequences come from a man in his forties in good health and CMV-seronegative. CDR3s include the opening cysteine and the closing phenylalanine or tryptophan. Fields, in order: clone size, J gene, V gene, D gene, CDR3 protein. A D gene is named only where the DNA matches it firmly. Size is omitted from some rows. Given values are once, few, many or a class for expanded clones.

clone_size: NA; j_call: TRBJ1-6; v_call: TRBV11-3; d_call: NA; cdr3_aa: CASSPFRGWDSPLHF
clone_size: NA; j_call: TRBJ2-2; v_call: TRBV9; d_call: TRBD1; cdr3_aa: CASRRATGETGELFF
clone_size: NA; j_call: TRBJ2-2; v_call: TRBV27; d_call: TRBD2; cdr3_aa: CASSFGTIGELFF
clone_size: once; j_call: TRBJ2-3; v_call: TRBV7-9; d_call: TRBD2; cdr3_aa: CASSLAGGADTQYF
clone_size: NA; j_call: TRBJ2-7; v_call: TRBV19; d_call: TRBD1; cdr3_aa: CASRPGTGHSYEQYF
clone_size: NA; j_call: TRBJ2-2; v_call: TRBV11-3; d_call: NA; cdr3_aa: CASSRGGTNTGELFF
clone_size: NA; j_call: TRBJ1-3; v_call: TRBV7-3; d_call: NA; cdr3_aa: CASSLGHGNTIYF
clone_size: NA; j_call: TRBJ1-5; v_call: TRBV4-3; d_call: NA; cdr3_aa: CASSQEPLRGGQPQHF
clone_size: NA; j_call: TRBJ2-5; v_call: TRBV19; d_call: NA; cdr3_aa: CARRYPPPRETQYF
clone_size: few; j_call: TRBJ1-6; v_call: TRBV6-5; d_call: TRBD1; cdr3_aa: CASRAGTGWNSPLHF
clone_size: NA; j_call: TRBJ2-1; v_call: TRBV7-3; d_call: TRBD2; cdr3_aa: CASSILAGSSYNEQFF